This paragraph reports one T cell receptor (beta chain). The V end lost 10 bases, the J end lost 5 bases, and 11 bases lay between the germline ends. CDR3 length: 11 amino acids. Germline V CDR1 and CDR2: WNHNN, SYGVQD (reference sequence). Study processing details: Reference gene primer amplification gave estimated nucleated cell counts. Profiling relied on immunoSEQ multiplex PCR, and the TCRdb table lists in-frame clones only, not all of them. D and trimming were read from the DNA, whereas the V and J calls and clone size are those reported in that table. There are 180,000 or so clones in the sample; over 70% occur only once, and 5.5% to 8% lies in the top ten. This sample stems from a study of blood T cell repertoires in COVID-19. Study as a whole: Both acute and convalescent COVID-19 samples were obtained from the United States, Italy and Spain. In each case, the material was cDNA or gDNA derived from T cells, B-cell-depleted T cells, or PBMCs.

Sequencing used peripheral blood. V and J are TRBV10-1 and TRBJ1-1; D gene ambiguous. The clonotype originates from a woman in her thirties or forties with COVID-19, enrolled during active disease. The CDR3 DNA reads TGCGCCACCCCTTCGGGAACTGAAGCTTTCTTT. Its translation: CATPSGTEAFF.